This TCR beta chain is drawn from a study of shared clonotypes between healthy human individuals. Naivety among CD8 cells was defined by CD45RO negativity and positive CCR7 selection, thereby excluding terminally differentiated effector memory CD45RA+ cells. Each of the donors was a healthy adult who was HIV-negative and had not had a recent acute infection or vaccination. TCRdb's table, derived via immunoSEQ multiplex PCR, lists solely in-frame clones and lacks some. The sample contains about 750,000 clones, nearly 95% of which appear only once. The sequence derives from a man between 25 and 39 years old in good health. The specimen sequenced was naive CD8+ T cells sorted from blood.

The CDR3 loop reads CASSPDSLNYGYTF. The CDR3 DNA reads TGTGCCAGCAGCCCCGACAGCCTTAACTATGGCTACACCTTC. The V gene is TRBV6-6, the J gene TRBJ1-2; a weak D match, TRBD1 (5 bases). The CDR3 sequence is 14 residues long. V lost 6 bases, J lost 1 base, and 12 bases lay in between. Germline loops: CDR1 MNHNY, CDR2 SVGAGI (reference sequence).